Listed here is a single T cell receptor beta chain. Its target antigen remains unknown. There are no base qualities to consult, and no much larger clone falls within one base. Based on the germline V gene, the CDR1 and CDR2 sequences are LGHNA and YNFKEQ. From cysteine to phenylalanine, the CDR3 is 15 amino acids long. Only the CDR3 DNA stays, 45 bases, in frame from base 1. V lost 4 bases and J lost 3 bases, and the count of bases not matched to a germline gene is 8. The receptor library was made with the immunoSEQ multiplex PCR assay. TCRdb stores this immuneACCESS table with in-frame sequences only. Part of the clones is absent; in the studies checked, under half of the shortfall reflects unresolved V genes, and no reason is known for the rest. This sample gives approximately 70,000 clones in total; 75% to 85% of them show up just once. The ten largest clones represent roughly 14% of the sample.

This specimen belongs to a study of control samples from healthy donors and cancer patients (TCRdb year 2020). Sequenced sample: blood. This TCR was sampled from a man aged 60-69 years in good health. The rearrangement combines TRBV4-2 with TRBJ1-1; 7 junctional bases match TRBD1. The nucleotide sequence reads TGTGCCAGCAGCCCGAAAGGGGGCAGGGACACTGAAGCTTTCTTT. Its amino acids are CASSPKGGRDTEAFF.